What follows describes a single T cell receptor beta chain. These data are taken from a study of blood T cell repertoires in COVID-19. About the study: Italy, Spain and the United States were the sources of the convalescent and acute COVID-19 samples. T cells, B-cell-depleted T cells, or PBMCs supplied cDNA or gDNA.

The CDR3 is 14 residues long. Trimming stripped 1 base from V and 5 bases from J, with 12 bases between. CDR1 is SEHNR, CDR2 FQNEAQ, per germline (reference sequence). Sequencing was performed with immunoSEQ multiplex PCR; in TCRdb, only in-frame clones are kept and a portion is missing. The sample holds about 200,000 clones, 70% to 85% seen once. The chain is built from TRBV7-9 and TRBJ2-7; maybe TRBD2 (6 bases). This receptor was obtained from a human donor in a cohort sampled during active COVID-19. Source material: peripheral blood. The CDR3 DNA is TGTGCCAGCAGCTTAGTTGCGGGACCCCACGAGCAGTACTTC. This gives the protein CASSLVAGPHEQYF.